A single sample is the source of the 19 T cell receptor beta chains below, sequenced in a study of blood T cell repertoires in COVID-19. Data came from immunoSEQ multiplex PCR; TCRdb stores just in-frame clones and leaves some out. The sample includes more than 150,000 clones, nearly 90% of them seen just once. The sequenced sample consisted of peripheral blood. Receptor source: a man aged 50 to 60 with acute or convalescent COVID-19.

The CDR3 DNA reads TGTGCCAGCAGCTTAGTCCTCACAGATACGCAGTATTTT. This encodes CASSLVLTDTQYF. The rearrangement links TRBV7-2 to TRBJ2-3, with D hard to call. This CDR3 region has 13 residues. The germline V and J ends were trimmed by 1 base and 2 bases, with 4 bases remaining between them. The germline V gene has CDR1 SGHTA and CDR2 FQGNSA.

V usage is TRBV28 and J usage is TRBJ1-4; TRBD1 matches at 10 bases. Germline V lookup: CDR1 MDHEN, CDR2 SYDVKM. V lost 5 bases, J lost 8 bases, and 8 bases stayed unmatched. The CDR3 runs to 15 residues. Here the CDR3 reads CASSLAGDRGEKLFF. The CDR3 nucleotides are TGTGCCAGCAGTCTGGCAGGGGACAGGGGCGAAAAACTGTTTTTT.

The J gene is TRBJ1-2, the V gene TRBV11-1; TRBD1 matches at 9 bases. CDR3 length equals 15 residues. V trimming: 5 bases; J trimming: 5 bases; junction bases outside the gene matches: 9. CDR1 SGHAT and CDR2 FQDESV come from the germline V gene (reference sequence). CDR3 loop: CASSTHTGGEYGYTF. In nucleotides, the CDR3 is TGTGCCAGCAGCACCCACACAGGGGGCGAGTATGGCTACACCTTC.

The chain employs TRBV4-2 and TRBJ2-1; TRBD1 matches 9 bases. V shed 4 bases and J 6 bases; nucleotides not matched to a gene: 10. The CDR3 is 16 amino acids. CDR1 is LGHNA and CDR2 is YNFKEQ in the germline V gene. This chain's CDR3 is CASSLSGTGPFNEQFF. CDR3 DNA: TGTGCCAGCAGCCTCTCCGGGACAGGGCCCTTCAATGAGCAGTTCTTC.

This clone was counted between two and nine times. The V gene is TRBV7-3, the J gene TRBJ1-1; 7 nucleotides agree with TRBD1. Germline CDR1 reads SGHTA; CDR2 reads FQGTGA. CDR3 size: 14 residues. The junction had 6 bases not matched to a gene; V was cut back by 5 bases and J by 3 bases. The DNA of the CDR3 is TGTGCCAGCAGCAAGACAGGGAAAGACACTGAAGCTTTCTTT. The encoded protein is CASSKTGKDTEAFF.

DNA of the CDR3: TGTGCCAGCAGCCAAGTGAACTCGGGACAGGGGACGGGTGAAAAACTGTTTTTT. Protein: CASSQVNSGQGTGEKLFF. The rearrangement uses TRBV4-2 and TRBJ1-4, with 10 bases identical to TRBD1. The V gene end was trimmed by 1 base and the J gene end by 7 bases; junction bases not matched to a gene: 12. The CDR3 covers 18 residues. Germline V gene lookup returns CDR1 LGHNA and CDR2 YNFKEQ.

This chain joins TRBV5-1 and TRBJ2-1, with 7 bases lining up with TRBD1. V lost 4 bases, J lost 4 bases, and 8 bases stayed unmatched. CDR3 size: 15 residues. Germline V gene lookup returns CDR1 SGHRS and CDR2 YFSETQ. The CDR3 spells CASSDGTDAYNEQFF. CDR3 nucleotides: TGCGCCAGCAGCGACGGGACAGACGCTTACAATGAGCAGTTCTTC.

The chain is built from TRBV6-1 and TRBJ2-7; 7 bases agree with TRBD2. The CDR3 is made up of 13 amino acids. The J segment lost 8 bases and the V segment lost 6 bases, leaving 10 bases of the junction unmatched. Germline-derived CDR1 and CDR2 are MNHNS and SASEGT. The CDR3: CASRGGRTTQQYV. Here the CDR3 DNA reads TGTGCCAGCAGGGGGGGGAGGACGACCCAGCAGTACGTC.

This chain joins TRBV11-2 and TRBJ2-7, with unresolved D. V gave up 1 base and J gave up 5 bases, with 6 bases separating them. CDR3 size: 12 residues. Germline CDR1 is SGHAT and CDR2 is FQNNGV. The CDR3 DNA reads TGTGCCAGCAGCTTAGTGCGCGACGAGCAGTACTTC. Residues: CASSLVRDEQYF.

The chain joins TRBV4-1 to TRBJ2-2, with a weak D call TRBD1 (6 bases). V was pared by 4 bases and J by 6 bases, with 9 bases between. CDR1 is MGHRA and CDR2 is YSYEKL in the germline V gene. CDR3 length: 13 residues. The CDR3 sequence: CASSLRGPGELFF. The CDR3 bases are TGCGCCAGCAGCCTCAGGGGTCCCGGGGAGCTGTTTTTT.

The chain combines TRBV6-5 with TRBJ2-1, with 11 nucleotides matching TRBD2. The CDR3 spans 14 residues. Germline lookup yields CDR1 MNHEY and CDR2 SVGAGI. Losses at the gene ends were 2 bases for V and 12 bases for J; bases not matched to a gene: 6. The CDR3 DNA is TGTGCCAGCAGTTACATAGCGGGGGGGCTTAGGCAGTTCTTC. Encoded protein: CASSYIAGGLRQFF.

This rearrangement joins TRBV2 to TRBJ2-5, with 8 nucleotides matching TRBD2. Trimming at V came to 6 bases and at J to 4 bases, leaving 7 bases not matched to a gene. CDR3 size: 14 residues. Germline V lookup: CDR1 SNHLY, CDR2 FYNNEI. The CDR3 loop reads CASSTYSGIETQYF. The CDR3 DNA reads TGTGCCAGCAGCACTTATAGCGGGATAGAGACCCAGTACTTC.

This clone was recorded only once. The V gene is TRBV6-2 or TRBV6-3, the J gene TRBJ1-1, with D tentatively TRBD1 (6 bases). Looked up from germline, CDR1 is MNHEY and CDR2 is SVGEGT. Trimming removed 6 bases from V and 0 bases from J, with 11 bases in between. The length of the CDR3 is 14 residues. The CDR3 sequence: CASSLDSMNTEAFF. CDR3 DNA sequence: TGTGCCAGCAGCTTGGACAGCATGAACACTGAAGCTTTCTTT.

The chain uses TRBV28 and TRBJ1-6; D might be TRBD1 (6 bases). CDR1 MDHEN and CDR2 SYDVKM come from the germline V gene. V gave up 5 bases and J gave up 7 bases, with 15 bases separating them. The length of the CDR3 is 15 residues. Here the CDR3 DNA reads TGTGCCAGCAGTCCTCTTTTCCAGGGGAATTCACCCCTCCACTTT. This translates into CASSPLFQGNSPLHF.

This clone was seen only once. V and J are TRBV3-1 (or the pseudogene TRBV3-2) and TRBJ2-3; 7 bases are a match to TRBD2. Germline V gene lookup returns CDR1 LGHDT and CDR2 YNNKEL (reference sequence). With 4 bases clipped from V and 2 bases from J, the junction kept 6 bases outside the gene matches. The CDR3 loop spans 15 amino acids. CDR3 sequence reads: CASSPPGLLTDTQYF. The CDR3 DNA is TGTGCCAGCAGCCCTCCGGGACTACTCACAGATACGCAGTATTTT.

The chain recombines TRBV2 with TRBJ1-6; no definite D call. This CDR3 comprises 14 residues. The V and J ends lost 1 base and 10 bases respectively, with 11 bases between them. Germline V gene sequence: CDR1 SNHLY, CDR2 FYNNEI. CDR3 in amino acids: CASSEVRGSSPLHF. For the CDR3, the DNA is TGTGCCAGCAGTGAAGTTCGGGGTTCCTCACCCCTCCACTTT. Complete variable domain (other parts from reference TRBV2 and TRBJ1-6): EPEVTQTPSHQVTQMGQEVILRCVPISNHLYFYWYRQILGQKVEFLVSFYNNEISEKSEIFDDQFSVERPDGSNFTLKIRSTKLEDSAMYFCASSEVRGSSPLHFGNGTRLTVT.

The rearrangement uses TRBV27 and TRBJ2-7, with D tentatively TRBD2 (5 bases). This CDR3 comprises 15 residues. CDR1 and CDR2 from the germline V gene are MNHEY and SMNVEV (reference sequence). V was shortened by 2 bases and J by 0 bases, with 11 bases between the two germline ends. CDR3 sequence: CASSLEAGSSYEQYF. The CDR3, as DNA: TGTGCCAGCAGTTTAGAGGCGGGTTCCTCCTACGAGCAGTACTTC.

This clone came up once. CDR3 nucleotide sequence: TGTGCCAGCAGCTTAAGGCTAGCGGGAGGTTCCTACAATGAGCAGTTCTTC. As protein: CASSLRLAGGSYNEQFF. This rearrangement joins TRBV7-9 to TRBJ2-1, with 11 bases matching TRBD2. The V and J ends lost 2 bases and 1 base, in that order; junction bases with no gene match: 4. The CDR3 sequence is 17 residues long. Per germline, CDR1 SEHNR and CDR2 FQNEAQ (reference sequence). The full variable domain, in which reference TRBV7-9 and TRBJ2-1 provide the parts outside the CDR3, is DTGVSQNPRHKITKRGQNVTFRCDPISEHNRLYWYRQTLGQGPEFLTYFQNEAQLEKSRLLSDRFSAERPKGSFSTLEIQRTEQGDSAMYLCASSLRLAGGSYNEQFFGPGTRLTVL.

This clone is a singleton in its sample. J is TRBJ2-1 and V is TRBV10-3; D is ambiguous. Trimming removed 1 base at V and 8 bases at J, with 12 bases between. Germline CDR1 reads ENHRY; CDR2 reads SYGVKD. This CDR3 is 14 amino acids long. In nucleotides, the CDR3 is TGTGCCATCAGTGAGTTGGTAGAGGATGATGAGCAGTTCTTC. Its translation: CAISELVEDDEQFF.